The 2 T cell receptor beta chains below were found in one sample sequenced in a study of T cell responses to AZD1222 COVID-19 vaccine. Assay: immunoSEQ multiplex PCR; the TCRdb copy retains only in-frame clones and omits some. The sample lists roughly 150,000 clones, about 80% occurring once. Sequenced here: peripheral blood, sampled on day 0 of AZD1222 vaccination. These receptors were collected from an adult in good health.

The rearrangement links TRBV29-1 to TRBJ2-7; 8 nucleotides agree with TRBD2. Trimming removed 4 bases from V and 5 bases from J; junction bases left unmatched: 10. This CDR3 is built from 14 residues. Germline V CDR1 and CDR2: SQVTM, ANQGSEA. This CDR3 reads CSVVARGVQDEQYF. CDR3 coding DNA: TGCAGCGTTGTGGCGCGGGGGGTGCAAGACGAGCAGTACTTC.

This clone has a handful of counts. This chain connects TRBV7-9 to TRBJ2-2, with TRBD1 as a possible D gene (5 bases). V was shortened by 2 bases and J by 6 bases, with 13 bases between the two germline ends. Germline V gene lookup returns CDR1 SEHNR and CDR2 FQNEAQ (reference sequence). The CDR3 spans 15 residues. CDR3 sequence reads: CASSLKGNVAGELFF. CDR3 sequence (DNA): TGTGCCAGCAGCTTAAAGGGGAACGTAGCCGGGGAGCTGTTTTTT.